The sequence of this TCR beta chain was determined in a study of blood T cell repertoires in COVID-19. Turning to the study itself: Collection of acute and convalescent COVID-19 samples took place in the United States, Italy and Spain.

This clone was counted a single time. Authors' processing steps: Reference gene primer amplification gave nucleated cell count estimates. Assay: immunoSEQ multiplex PCR; the TCRdb copy retains only in-frame clones and omits some. D and trimming come from the DNA, and the V and J calls and clone size come from that table. The table lists under 300,000 clones, 65% to 85% of them singletons, with around 3.6% in the top ten. The sequencing sample was made of peripheral blood. The sequence came from a woman aged 35 to 49 with active or convalescent COVID-19.

CDR3 region: CASSLGQDTGELFF. For the CDR3, the DNA is TGCGCCAGCAGCTTGGGACAAGACACCGGGGAGCTGTTTTTT. This chain connects TRBV5-1 to TRBJ2-2; D gene uncertain. Trimming shortened V by 0 bases and J by 3 bases, and 6 bases separated the two germline ends. The CDR3 extends over 14 amino acids. The germline gives CDR1 SGHRS, CDR2 YFSETQ.